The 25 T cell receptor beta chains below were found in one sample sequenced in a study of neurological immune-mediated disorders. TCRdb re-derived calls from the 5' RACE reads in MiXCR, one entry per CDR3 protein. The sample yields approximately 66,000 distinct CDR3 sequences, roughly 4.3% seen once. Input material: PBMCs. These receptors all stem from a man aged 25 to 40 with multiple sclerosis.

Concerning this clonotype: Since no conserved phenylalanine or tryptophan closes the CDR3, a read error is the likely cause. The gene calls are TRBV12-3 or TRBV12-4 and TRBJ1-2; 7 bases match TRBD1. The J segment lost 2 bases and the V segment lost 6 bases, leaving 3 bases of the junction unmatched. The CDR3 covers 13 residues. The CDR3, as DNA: TGTGCCAGCAGCTTACAGGGGAACTATGGCTACACCAAC. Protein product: CASSLQGNYGYTN.

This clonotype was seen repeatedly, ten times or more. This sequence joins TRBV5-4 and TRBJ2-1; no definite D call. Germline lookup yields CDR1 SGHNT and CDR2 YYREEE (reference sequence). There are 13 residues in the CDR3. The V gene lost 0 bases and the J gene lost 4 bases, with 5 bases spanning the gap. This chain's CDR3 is CASSLDEYNEQFF. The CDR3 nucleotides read TGTGCCAGCAGCTTGGACGAATACAATGAGCAGTTCTTC.

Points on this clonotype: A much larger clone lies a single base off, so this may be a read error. CDR3 sequence: CAISASSGGTTGELFF. CDR3 bases: TGTGCCATCAGTGCTAGTAGCGGGGGGACGACCGGGGAGCTGTTTTTT. The V and J genes are TRBV10-3 and TRBJ2-2; 10 bases are a match to TRBD2. This CDR3 region has 16 residues. Germline CDR1 and CDR2: ENHRY and SYGVKD. V gave up 4 bases and J gave up 5 bases; unmatched junction bases: 7.

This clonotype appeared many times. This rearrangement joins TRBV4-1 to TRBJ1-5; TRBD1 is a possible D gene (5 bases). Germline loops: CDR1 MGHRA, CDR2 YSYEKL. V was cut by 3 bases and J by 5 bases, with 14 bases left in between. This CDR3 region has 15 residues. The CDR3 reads CASSQGPGGDQPQHF. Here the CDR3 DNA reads TGCGCCAGCAGCCAGGGCCCCGGGGGAGATCAGCCCCAGCATTTT.

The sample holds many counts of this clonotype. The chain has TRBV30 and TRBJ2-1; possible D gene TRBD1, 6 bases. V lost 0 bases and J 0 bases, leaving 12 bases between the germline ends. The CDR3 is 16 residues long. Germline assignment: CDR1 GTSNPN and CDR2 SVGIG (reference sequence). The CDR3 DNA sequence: TGTGCCTGGAGTGTACACAGGGTGAGCTCCTACAATGAGCAGTTCTTC. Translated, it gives CAWSVHRVSSYNEQFF.

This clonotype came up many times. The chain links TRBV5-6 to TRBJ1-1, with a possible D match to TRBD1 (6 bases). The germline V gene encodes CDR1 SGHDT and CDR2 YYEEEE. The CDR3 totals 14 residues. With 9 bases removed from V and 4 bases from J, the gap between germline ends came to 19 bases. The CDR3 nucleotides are TGTGCCACCTCTATCGGGGGCGCTTCCACTGAAGCTTTCTTT. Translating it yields CATSIGGASTEAFF.

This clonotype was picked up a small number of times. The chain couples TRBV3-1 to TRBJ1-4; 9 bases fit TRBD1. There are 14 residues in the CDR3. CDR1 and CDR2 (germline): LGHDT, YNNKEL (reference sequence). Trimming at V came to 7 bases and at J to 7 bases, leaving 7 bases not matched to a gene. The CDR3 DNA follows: TGTGCCAGCACCGTGACAGGGGGGAGTGAAAAACTGTTTTTT. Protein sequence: CASTVTGGSEKLFF.

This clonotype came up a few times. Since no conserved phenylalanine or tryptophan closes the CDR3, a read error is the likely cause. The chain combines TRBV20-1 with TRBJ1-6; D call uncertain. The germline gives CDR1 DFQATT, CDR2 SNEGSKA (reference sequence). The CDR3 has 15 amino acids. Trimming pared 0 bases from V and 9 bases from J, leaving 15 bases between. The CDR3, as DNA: TGCAGTGCTAGAGAGGTGGTTATACGTACTTCACCCCTCCACAAT. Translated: CSAREVVIRTSPLHN.

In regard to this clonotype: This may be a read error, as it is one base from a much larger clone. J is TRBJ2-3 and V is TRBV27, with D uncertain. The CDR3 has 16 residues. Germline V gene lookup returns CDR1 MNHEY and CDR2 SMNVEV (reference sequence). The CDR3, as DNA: TGTGTCAGCAGTTTAAGAGGCGAGGAACTGCCCGATACGCAGTATTTT. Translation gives CVSSLRGEELPDTQYF.

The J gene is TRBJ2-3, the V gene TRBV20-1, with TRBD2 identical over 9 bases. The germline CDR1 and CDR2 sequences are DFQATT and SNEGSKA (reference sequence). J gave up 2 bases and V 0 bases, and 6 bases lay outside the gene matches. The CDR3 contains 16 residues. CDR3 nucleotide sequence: TGCAGTGCTAGAGATCCTAGCGGGGTATACACAGATACGCAGTATTTT. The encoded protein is CSARDPSGVYTDTQYF.

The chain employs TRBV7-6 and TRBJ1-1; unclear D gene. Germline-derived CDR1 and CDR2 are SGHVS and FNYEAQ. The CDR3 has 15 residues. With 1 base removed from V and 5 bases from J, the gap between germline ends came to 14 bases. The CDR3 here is CASSLDQVKQTEAFF. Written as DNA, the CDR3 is TGTGCCAGCAGCTTAGACCAAGTAAAGCAGACTGAAGCTTTCTTT.

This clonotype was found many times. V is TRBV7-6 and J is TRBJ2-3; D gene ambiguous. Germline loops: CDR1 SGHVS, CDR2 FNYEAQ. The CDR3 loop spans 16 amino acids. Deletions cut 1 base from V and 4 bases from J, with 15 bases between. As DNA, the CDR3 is TGTGCCAGCAGCTTAGACGGGCCTGCTAGAGCAGATACGCAGTATTTT. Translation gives CASSLDGPARADTQYF.

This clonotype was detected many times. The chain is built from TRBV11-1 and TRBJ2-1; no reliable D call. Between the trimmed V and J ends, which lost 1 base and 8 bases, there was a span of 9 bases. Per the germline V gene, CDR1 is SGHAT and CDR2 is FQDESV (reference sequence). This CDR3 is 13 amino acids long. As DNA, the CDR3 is TGTGCCAGCAGCTTAGTTTTTTGGGATGAGCAGTTCTTC. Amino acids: CASSLVFWDEQFF.

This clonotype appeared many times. The CDR3 is CASSLGQGAPYEQYF. CDR3 coding DNA: TGTGCCAGCAGCTTAGGTCAGGGGGCTCCCTACGAGCAGTACTTC. The rearrangement uses TRBV7-6 and TRBJ2-7, with TRBD1 matching 8 bases. The CDR3 sequence is 15 residues long. J gave up 2 bases and V 1 base, and 4 bases lay outside the gene matches. In germline, CDR1 is SGHVS, CDR2 FNYEAQ.

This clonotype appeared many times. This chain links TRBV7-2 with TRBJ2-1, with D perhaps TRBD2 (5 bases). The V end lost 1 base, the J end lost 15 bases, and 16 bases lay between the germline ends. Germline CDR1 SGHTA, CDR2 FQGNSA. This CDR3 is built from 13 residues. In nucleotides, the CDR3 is TGTGCCAGCAGCTTAGAGCGCGGCAGAGCGGCGTTCTTC. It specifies CASSLERGRAAFF.

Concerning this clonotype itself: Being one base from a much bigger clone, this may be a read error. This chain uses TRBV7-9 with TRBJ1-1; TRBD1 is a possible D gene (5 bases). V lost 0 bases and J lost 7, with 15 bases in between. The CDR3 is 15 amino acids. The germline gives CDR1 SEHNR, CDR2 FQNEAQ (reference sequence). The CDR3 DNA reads TGTGCCAGCAGCTTAGCCGGGGCAGCGGGTCTTGAAGCTTTCTTT. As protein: CASSLAGAAGLEAFF.

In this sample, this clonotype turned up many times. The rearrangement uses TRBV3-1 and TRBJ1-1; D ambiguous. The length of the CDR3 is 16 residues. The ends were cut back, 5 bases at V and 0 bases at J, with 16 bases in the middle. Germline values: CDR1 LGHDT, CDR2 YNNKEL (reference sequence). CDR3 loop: CASSTGASTMNTEAFF. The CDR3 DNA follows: TGTGCCAGCAGCACGGGCGCAAGCACCATGAACACTGAAGCTTTCTTT.

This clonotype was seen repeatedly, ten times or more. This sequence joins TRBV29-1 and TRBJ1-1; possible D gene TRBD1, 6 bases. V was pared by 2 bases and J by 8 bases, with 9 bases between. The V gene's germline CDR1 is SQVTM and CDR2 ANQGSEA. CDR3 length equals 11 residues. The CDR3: CSVERGSEAFF. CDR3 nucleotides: TGCAGCGTTGAAAGGGGGTCGGAAGCTTTCTTT.

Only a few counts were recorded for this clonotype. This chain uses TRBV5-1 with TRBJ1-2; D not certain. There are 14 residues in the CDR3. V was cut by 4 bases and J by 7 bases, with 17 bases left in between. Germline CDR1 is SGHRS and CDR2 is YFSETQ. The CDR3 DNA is TGCGCCAGCAGCGTCGGAAAGGGTTTCGGTGGCTACACCTTC. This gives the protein CASSVGKGFGGYTF.

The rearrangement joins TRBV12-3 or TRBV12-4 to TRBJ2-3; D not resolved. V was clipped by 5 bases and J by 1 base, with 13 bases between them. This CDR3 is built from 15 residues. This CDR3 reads CASSPGGPRTDTQYF. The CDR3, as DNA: TGTGCCAGCAGTCCGGGCGGACCACGCACAGATACGCAGTATTTT.

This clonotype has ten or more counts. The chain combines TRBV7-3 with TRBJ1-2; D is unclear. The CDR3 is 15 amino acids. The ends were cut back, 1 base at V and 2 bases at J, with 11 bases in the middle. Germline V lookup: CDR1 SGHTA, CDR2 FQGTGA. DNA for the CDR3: TGTGCCAGCAGCTTAAGTGCAGGCGACAACTATGGCTACACCTTC. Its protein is CASSLSAGDNYGYTF.

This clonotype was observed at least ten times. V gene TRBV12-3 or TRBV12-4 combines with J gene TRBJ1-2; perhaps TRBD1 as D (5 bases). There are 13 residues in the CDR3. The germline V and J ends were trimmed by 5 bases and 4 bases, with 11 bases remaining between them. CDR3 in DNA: TGTGCCAGCAGTCGACAGAGTTTCTATGGCTACACCTTC. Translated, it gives CASSRQSFYGYTF.

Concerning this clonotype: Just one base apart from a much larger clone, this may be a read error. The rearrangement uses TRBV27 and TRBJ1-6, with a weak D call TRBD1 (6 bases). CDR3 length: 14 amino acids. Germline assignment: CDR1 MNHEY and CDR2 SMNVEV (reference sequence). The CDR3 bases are TGTGCCAGCGCCAATAGCGGGGACAATTCACCCCTCAACTTT. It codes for CASANSGDNSPLNF.

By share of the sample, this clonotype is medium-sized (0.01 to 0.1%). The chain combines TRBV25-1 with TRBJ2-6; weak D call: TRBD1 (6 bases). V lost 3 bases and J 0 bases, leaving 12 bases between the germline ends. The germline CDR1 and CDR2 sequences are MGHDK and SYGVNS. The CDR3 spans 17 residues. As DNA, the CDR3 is TGTGCCAGCAGTGACGGGACAAGCGCCTCTGGGGCCAACGTCCTGACTTTC. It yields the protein CASSDGTSASGANVLTF.

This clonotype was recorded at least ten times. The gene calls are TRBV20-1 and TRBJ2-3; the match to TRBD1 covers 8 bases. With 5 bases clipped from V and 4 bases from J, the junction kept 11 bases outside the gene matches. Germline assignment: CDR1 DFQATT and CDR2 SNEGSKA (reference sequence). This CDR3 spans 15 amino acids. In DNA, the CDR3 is TGCAGTGCTGTCCTCATACAGGGGGAAGCAGATACGCAGTATTTT. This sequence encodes CSAVLIQGEADTQYF.